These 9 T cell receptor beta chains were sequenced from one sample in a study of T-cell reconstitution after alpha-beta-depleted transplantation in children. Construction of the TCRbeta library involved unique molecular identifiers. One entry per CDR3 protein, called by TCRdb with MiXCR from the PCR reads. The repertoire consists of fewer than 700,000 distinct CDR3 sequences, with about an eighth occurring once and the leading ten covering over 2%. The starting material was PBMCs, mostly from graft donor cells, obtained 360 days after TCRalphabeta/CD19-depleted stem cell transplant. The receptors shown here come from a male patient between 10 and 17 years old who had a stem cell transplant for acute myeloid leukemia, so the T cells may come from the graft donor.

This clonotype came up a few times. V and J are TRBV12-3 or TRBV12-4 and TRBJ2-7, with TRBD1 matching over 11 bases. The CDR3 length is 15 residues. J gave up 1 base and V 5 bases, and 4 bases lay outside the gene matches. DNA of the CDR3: TGTGCCAGCAGTACCGGGACAGGGGGGTCCTACGAGCAGTACTTC. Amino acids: CASSTGTGGSYEQYF.

The CDR3 DNA sequence: TGTGCCAGCAGCAAAGAGGCGACTAGCGGGAGTCAGTTCCTCGGGGAGCAGTACTTC. Protein product: CASSKEATSGSQFLGEQYF. The rearrangement uses TRBV21-1 and TRBJ2-7; the table's D call, TRBD2, was not checked against the DNA. TRBV21-1 is a pseudogene segment. This CDR3 region has 19 residues.

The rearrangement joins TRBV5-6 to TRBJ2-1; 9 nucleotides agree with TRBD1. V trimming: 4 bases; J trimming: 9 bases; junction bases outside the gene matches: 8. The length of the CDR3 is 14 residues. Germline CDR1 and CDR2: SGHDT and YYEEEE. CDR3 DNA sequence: TGTGCCAGCAGCCCCTTGGACAGGGGAAGTGAGCAGTTCTTC. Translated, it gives CASSPLDRGSEQFF.

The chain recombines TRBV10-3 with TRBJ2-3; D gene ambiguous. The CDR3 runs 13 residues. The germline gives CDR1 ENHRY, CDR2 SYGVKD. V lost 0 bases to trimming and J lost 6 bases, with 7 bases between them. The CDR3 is CAISESNEDTQYF. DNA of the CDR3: TGTGCCATCAGTGAGTCGAACGAGGATACGCAGTATTTT.

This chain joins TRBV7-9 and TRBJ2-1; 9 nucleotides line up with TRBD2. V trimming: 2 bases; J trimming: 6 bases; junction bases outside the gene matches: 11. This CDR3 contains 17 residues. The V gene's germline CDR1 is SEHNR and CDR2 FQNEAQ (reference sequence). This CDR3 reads CASSLSGRAGGGNEQFF. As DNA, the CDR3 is TGTGCCAGCAGCTTATCAGGGAGAGCGGGAGGAGGCAATGAGCAGTTCTTC.

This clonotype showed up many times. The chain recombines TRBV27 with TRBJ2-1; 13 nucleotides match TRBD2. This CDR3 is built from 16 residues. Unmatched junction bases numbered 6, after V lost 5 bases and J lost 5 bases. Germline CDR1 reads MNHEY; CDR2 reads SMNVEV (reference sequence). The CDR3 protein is CASSKRLAGGHNEQFF. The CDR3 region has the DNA TGTGCCAGCAGTAAACGACTAGCGGGAGGCCACAATGAGCAGTTCTTC.

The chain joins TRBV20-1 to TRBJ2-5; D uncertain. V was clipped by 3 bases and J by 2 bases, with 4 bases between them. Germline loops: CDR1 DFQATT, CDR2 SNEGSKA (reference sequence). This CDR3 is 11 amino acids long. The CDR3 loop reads CSASRQETQYF. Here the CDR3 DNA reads TGCAGTGCTAGTCGACAAGAGACCCAGTACTTC.

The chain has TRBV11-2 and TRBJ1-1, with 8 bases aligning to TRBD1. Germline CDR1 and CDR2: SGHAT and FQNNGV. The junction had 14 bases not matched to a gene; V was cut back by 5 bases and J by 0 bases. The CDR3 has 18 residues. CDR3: CASSDWRPGQALNTEAFF. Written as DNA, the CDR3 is TGTGCCAGCAGCGATTGGCGTCCGGGACAGGCTTTGAACACTGAAGCTTTCTTT. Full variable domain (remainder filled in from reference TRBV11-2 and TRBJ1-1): EAGVAQSPRYKIIEKRQSVAFWCNPISGHATLYWYQQILGQGPKLLIQFQNNGVVDDSQLPKDRFSAERLKGVDSTLKIQPAKLEDSAVYLCASSDWRPGQALNTEAFFGQGTRLTVV.

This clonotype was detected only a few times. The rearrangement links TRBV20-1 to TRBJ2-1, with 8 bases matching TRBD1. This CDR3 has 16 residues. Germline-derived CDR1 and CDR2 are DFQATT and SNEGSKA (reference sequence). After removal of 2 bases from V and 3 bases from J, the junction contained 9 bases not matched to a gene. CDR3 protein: CSARSGQGGLYNEQFF. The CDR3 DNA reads TGCAGTGCTAGATCCGGACAGGGTGGCCTCTACAATGAGCAGTTCTTC.